This T cell receptor (beta chain) was sequenced in a study of blood T cell repertoires in COVID-19. Overall study context: The United States, Italy and Spain provided the acute and convalescent COVID-19 samples.

Per the authors' pipeline: Estimation of nucleated cell counts was performed using reference gene primer amplification. Profiling relied on immunoSEQ multiplex PCR, and the TCRdb table lists in-frame clones only, not all of them. V and J calls and clone size follow that table, whereas D and trimming were derived from the DNA. The data show approximately 97,000 clones, with 87% seen just once and approximately 5% held by the top ten. The V end lost 0 bases, the J end lost 8 bases, and 13 bases lay between the germline ends. The CDR3 contains 14 residues. From germline, CDR1 is SGHNT and CDR2 YENEEA. Seattle cases were enrolled at active infection and followed longitudinally.

This clonotype originated in a woman aged 45-65 years with COVID-19, enrolled during active disease. Specimen: peripheral blood. The chain combines TRBV11-3 with TRBJ1-1, with D possibly matching TRBD1 (6 bases). The chain's CDR3 is CASSLDLTGTEAFF. The CDR3 DNA follows: TGTGCCAGCAGCTTAGACCTAACCGGGACAGAAGCTTTCTTT.